What follows are 20 T cell receptor beta chains derived from one specimen sequenced in a study of T cell responses to AZD1222 COVID-19 vaccine. Profiling relied on immunoSEQ multiplex PCR, and the TCRdb table lists in-frame clones only, not all of them. Of about 130,000 clones listed, about nine tenths are singletons. The sequences come from peripheral blood, collected 28 days after the second AZD1222 dose. The source of these receptors is an adult who received the AZD1222 COVID-19 vaccine.

The chain employs TRBV20-1 and TRBJ2-3, with D uncertain. Between the trimmed V and J ends, which lost 3 bases and 1 base, there was a span of 14 bases. This CDR3 has 15 amino acids. In germline, CDR1 is DFQATT, CDR2 SNEGSKA (reference sequence). In DNA, the CDR3 is TGCAGTGCTAGTGATCCGAACCTTGGCACAGATACGCAGTATTTT. This gives the protein CSASDPNLGTDTQYF.

This clone was recorded only once. The rearrangement joins TRBV28 to TRBJ1-2; weak D call: TRBD1 (6 bases). The CDR3 extends over 12 amino acids. Germline CDR1 MDHEN, CDR2 SYDVKM. V lost 7 bases to trimming and J lost 8 bases, with 14 bases between them. The CDR3 is CASIISGAGYTF. The DNA of the CDR3 is TGTGCCAGCATCATATCGGGGGCGGGCTACACCTTC.

The chain joins TRBV6-2 or TRBV6-3 to TRBJ1-2; unclear D gene. The CDR3 has 13 amino acids. Germline CDR1 MNHEY, CDR2 SVGEGT. The germline V and J ends were trimmed by 0 bases and 8 bases, with 10 bases remaining between them. The CDR3 coding sequence is TGTGCCAGCAGTTACTCGGAGGAGTCGGGCTACACCTTC. This translates into CASSYSEESGYTF.

The V call is TRBV5-5, the J call TRBJ2-1; 8 bases are a match to TRBD2. Germline CDR1 SGHKS, CDR2 YYEKEE (reference sequence). This CDR3 has 15 residues. Trimming at V came to 0 bases and at J to 3 bases, leaving 2 bases not matched to a gene. The DNA for the CDR3 is TGTGCCAGCAGCTTGGGACTAGCGCTCTACAATGAGCAGTTCTTC. It specifies CASSLGLALYNEQFF.

This rearrangement joins TRBV2 to TRBJ2-7, with 11 bases aligning to TRBD2. The CDR3 totals 14 residues. Trimming at V came to 6 bases and at J to 4 bases, leaving 5 bases not matched to a gene. CDR1 and CDR2 from the germline V gene are SNHLY and FYNNEI. The DNA for the CDR3 is TGTGCCAGCAGACTAGCGGGAGAAGGGTACGAGCAGTACTTC. Residues: CASRLAGEGYEQYF.

This sequence joins TRBV15 and TRBJ1-1, with 9 positions matching TRBD1. Germline CDR1 LNHNV, CDR2 YYDKDF (reference sequence). This CDR3 has 17 residues. Unmatched junction bases numbered 9, after V lost 4 bases and J lost 0 bases. For the CDR3, the DNA is TGTGCCACCAGCACTGGGACAGGGCTTATGATGAACACTGAAGCTTTCTTT. Its translation: CATSTGTGLMMNTEAFF.

The chain joins TRBV7-9 to TRBJ1-2; no clear D gene. There are 13 residues in the CDR3. CDR1 is SEHNR, CDR2 FQNEAQ, per germline (reference sequence). The V and J ends lost 1 base and 4 bases respectively, with 7 bases between them. The CDR3: CASSLEASYGYTF. The CDR3 nucleotides are TGTGCCAGCAGCTTAGAGGCTAGCTATGGCTACACCTTC.

V and J are TRBV5-1 and TRBJ2-2, with D possibly matching TRBD1 (6 bases). V lost 0 bases and J lost 5, with 11 bases in between. Germline loops: CDR1 SGHRS, CDR2 YFSETQ. The CDR3 runs 15 residues. CDR3 protein: CASSLDRVVTGELFF. In DNA, the CDR3 is TGCGCCAGCAGCTTGGACAGGGTGGTAACCGGGGAGCTGTTTTTT.

The CDR3 DNA reads TGTGCCATTCTGGAGGGGAAAAACTATGAAGCTTTCTTT. Amino acids: CAILEGKNYEAFF. The chain is built from TRBV10-3 and TRBJ1-1, with D possibly being TRBD1 (5 bases). CDR1 and CDR2 from the germline V gene are ENHRY and SYGVKD. The CDR3 covers 13 residues. V was cut by 9 bases and J by 7 bases, with 18 bases left in between.

This clone was recorded once. The rearrangement uses TRBV19 and TRBJ2-1, with 11 bases aligning to TRBD1. The germline CDR1 and CDR2 sequences are LNHDA and SQIVND (reference sequence). J lost 4 bases, V lost 8 bases, and 7 bases had no gene match. This CDR3 contains 15 residues. CDR3 residues: CASGQGATSYNEQFF. CDR3 DNA: TGTGCCAGTGGACAGGGGGCAACCAGTTACAATGAGCAGTTCTTC.

This chain uses TRBV30 with TRBJ1-6; no definite D call. Trimming took off 0 bases at V and 4 bases at J, with 4 bases between the two ends. The CDR3 runs to 13 residues. Germline lookup yields CDR1 GTSNPN and CDR2 SVGIG (reference sequence). The CDR3 here is CAWSVGYNSPLHF. The CDR3 nucleotides read TGTGCCTGGAGTGTAGGGTATAATTCACCCCTCCACTTT.

This clone was observed a single time. The rearrangement links TRBV19 to TRBJ1-5; D remains ambiguous. Trimming pared 8 bases from V and 6 bases from J, leaving 26 bases between. This CDR3 has 17 residues. Germline V CDR1 and CDR2: LNHDA, SQIVND (reference sequence). This CDR3 is CASGGGRSPVVSQPQHF. The DNA for the CDR3 is TGTGCCAGTGGCGGCGGCAGAAGTCCGGTAGTTAGTCAGCCCCAGCATTTT.

J is TRBJ1-1 and V is TRBV29-1; possible D gene TRBD1, 5 bases. Trimming took 3 bases from V and 10 from J, leaving 12 bases between them. CDR1 SQVTM and CDR2 ANQGSEA come from the germline V gene. The CDR3 length is 11 residues. For the CDR3, the DNA is TGCAGCGTTGACACAAGGGGAGTAGCTTTCTTT. Translated, it gives CSVDTRGVAFF.

The chain is built from TRBV18 and TRBJ2-3; unclear D gene. CDR1 and CDR2 from the germline V gene are KGHSH and LQKENI. The V gene lost 6 bases and the J gene lost 1 base, with 14 bases spanning the gap. The CDR3 sequence is 15 residues long. The CDR3 loop is CASSETPRGTDTQYF. The CDR3 DNA is TGTGCCAGCTCGGAAACACCAAGGGGCACAGATACGCAGTATTTT.

The J gene is TRBJ2-5, the V gene TRBV3-1 (or the pseudogene TRBV3-2); 9 bases fit TRBD1. Unmatched junction bases numbered 4, after V lost 4 bases and J lost 1 base. The CDR3 length is 15 residues. Germline V gives CDR1 LGHDT, CDR2 YNNKEL (reference sequence). The CDR3 DNA reads TGTGCCAGCAGCCCCCGGGACAGGGTCCAAGAGACCCAGTACTTC. Protein product: CASSPRDRVQETQYF.

This clone was counted between two and nine times. The chain couples TRBV10-2 to TRBJ2-7; 9 bases match TRBD1. The J segment lost 1 base and the V segment lost 0 bases, leaving 10 bases of the junction unmatched. The CDR3 is 18 amino acids. From germline, CDR1 is WSHSY and CDR2 SAAADI. This chain's CDR3 is CASSESETQGATSYEQYF. The CDR3 DNA sequence: TGCGCCAGCAGTGAGTCGGAGACACAGGGGGCGACGTCCTACGAGCAGTACTTC.

The chain couples TRBV29-1 to TRBJ1-4, with D perhaps TRBD1 (5 bases). CDR1 is SQVTM, CDR2 ANQGSEA, per germline. There are 12 residues in the CDR3. Trimming took off 5 bases at V and 6 bases at J, with 10 bases between the two ends. The chain's CDR3 is CSVYQGDEKLFF. The DNA of the CDR3 is TGCAGCGTTTACCAGGGCGATGAAAAACTGTTTTTT.

Concerning this clone: A junction end diverges from the germline sequence, so it may reflect a read error. CDR3 residues: CASSPQNAESGGAPLF. The CDR3 region has the DNA TGTGCCAGCAGCCCTCAAAATGCGGAAAGCGGGGGGGCCCCTTTATTC. The V call is TRBV7-2, the J call TRBJ2-7; 10 bases align to TRBD2. Germline V lookup: CDR1 SGHTA, CDR2 FQGNSA. This CDR3 region has 16 residues. Looking up the rest from reference TRBV7-2 and TRBJ2-7 gives the full variable domain: GAGVSQSPSNKVTEKGKDVELRCDPISGHTALYWYRQSLGQGLEFLIYFQGNSAPDKSGLPSDRFSAERTGGSVSTLTIQRTQQEDSAVYLCASSPQNAESGGAPLFGPGTRLTVT.

V usage is TRBV30 and J usage is TRBJ1-6; D is unclear. Germline V gene data show CDR1 as GTSNPN and CDR2 as SVGIG (reference sequence). V lost 6 bases to trimming and J lost 4 bases, with 13 bases between them. This CDR3 contains 14 residues. CDR3 protein: CACQTLGYNSPLHF. DNA for the CDR3: TGTGCCTGTCAGACTCTCGGGTATAATTCACCCCTCCACTTT.

The rearrangement uses TRBV6-4 and TRBJ2-1; 11 nucleotides line up with TRBD2. This CDR3 spans 15 amino acids. Unmatched junction bases numbered 7, after V lost 8 bases and J lost 4 bases. Germline CDR1 reads MRHNA; CDR2 reads SNTAGT. The CDR3 nucleotides read TGTGCCAGCGGAGACGGGACTAGCGGATACAATGAGCAGTTCTTC. Translation gives CASGDGTSGYNEQFF.